Below, one T cell receptor beta chain is given with its context. The antigen it recognizes is unknown. No base-level quality is on record; no much larger clone is a single base apart. The data were taken from a study of blood T cell repertoires in COVID-19 (dated by TCRdb to about 2020). For the wider study: Collaborator samples came from the United States, Italy and Spain and covered acute and convalescent phases of COVID-19. The material from the prospective study consisted of cDNA or gDNA derived from T cells, B-cell-depleted T cells, or PBMCs. The dataset comprised deeply sampled blood TCRbeta repertoires from subjects exposed to, actively infected with, or recovered from COVID-19. The repertoires were made available in a free public database intended to serve as a resource for research on the immune response to SARS-CoV-2. The samples were drawn from two sources: the first 160 participants of the ongoing ImmuneRACE study, and 950 to 1,500 subjects contributed by 6 global collaborators. Sample metadata almost always included a de-identified subject ID, COVID-19 status, age in years and sex. Where available, HLA class I and class II types were taken from metadata supplied by the sample provider and were not determined by assay-based typing.

Trimming takes 0 bases from V and 3 bases from J, and the germline ends sit 10 bases apart. The CDR3, cysteine through phenylalanine, is 15 amino acids long. The only DNA kept is the CDR3, 45 bases in frame from the first base. Via the germline V gene, CDR1 is MGHRA and CDR2 YSYEKL. Another Seattle source contributed samples from volunteer blood donors who had recovered from COVID-19. Each collaborating institution followed its own protocols to collect whole blood in K2EDTA tubes. For TCRbeta analysis, collaborators shipped samples as frozen whole blood, isolated PBMCs, or DNA extracted from either of those sample types. General study outcomes and caveats: The quantity of clinical and demographic metadata differed by source and by participant and was supplied without curation.

The immunoSEQ Assay, a bias-controlled multiplex PCR, was used to amplify TCRbeta CDR3 regions from genomic DNA. As for the authors' bioinformatics: Within the assay, amplification of reference gene primers was used to estimate how many nucleated cells each sample contained. Sequence reads were collapsed and filtered to measure the absolute abundance of every unique TCRbeta CDR3 rearrangement. Productive Simpson clonality was computed per sample as the square root of Simpson's diversity index over productive rearrangements. Drawn from immuneACCESS, this table holds only the in-frame rearrangements with V and J called that TCRdb kept. Clones are partly lost; checked studies trace under half to an unresolved V gene and leave the rest unexplained. From that table come the V and J calls and clone size; the DNA was used to work out D and trimming. For this sample the table gives a few hundred thousand clones, of which more than 75% were detected only once. Approximately 7.8% of the sample belongs to the ten largest clones.

The sequence derives from a woman aged 45-65 years who had recovered from COVID-19. Sequencing input: peripheral blood. The chain was built from TRBV4-1 and TRBJ2-3; TRBD2 is possibly the D segment (5 matching bases). In nucleotides, the sequence is TGCGCCAGCAGCCAAGATTGGAGAGGGACAGATACGCAGTATTTT. This is translated as CASSQDWRGTDTQYF.